Listed here are 18 T cell receptor beta chains from one sample, sequenced in a study of T cell responses to AZD1222 COVID-19 vaccine. Sequencing was performed with immunoSEQ multiplex PCR; in TCRdb, only in-frame clones are kept and a portion is missing. This sample has approximately 100,000 clones, with around nine tenths found just once. The material was peripheral blood, obtained on day 0 of AZD1222 vaccination. The receptors come from an adult in good health.

This clone showed up just once. CDR3 region: CASSLEALNTEAFF. The CDR3 DNA is TGTGCCAGCAGCTTGGAGGCACTGAACACTGAAGCTTTCTTT. The chain employs TRBV7-2 and TRBJ1-1; D unclear. The germline V gene has CDR1 SGHTA and CDR2 FQGNSA. Between the trimmed V and J ends, which lost 3 bases and 0 bases, there was a span of 8 bases. CDR3 length: 14 residues.

The gene calls are TRBV4-1 and TRBJ1-6; D ambiguous. This CDR3 is built from 13 residues. V dropped 5 bases and J dropped 7 bases, with 9 bases sitting between them. Germline loops: CDR1 MGHRA, CDR2 YSYEKL. CDR3 bases: TGCGCCAGCAGCTATGAACCGAATTCACCCCTCCACTTT. As protein: CASSYEPNSPLHF.

The CDR3 DNA reads as TGTGCCAGCAGCCTCACGGCGGGGGGTCGGACTGAAGCTTTCTTT. As protein: CASSLTAGGRTEAFF. The V call is TRBV3-1 (or the pseudogene TRBV3-2), the J call TRBJ1-1, with a possible D match to TRBD1 (5 bases). In germline, CDR1 is LGHDT, CDR2 YNNKEL (reference sequence). V dropped 4 bases and J dropped 5 bases, with 17 bases sitting between them. The CDR3 extends over 15 amino acids.

The V and J genes are TRBV6-6 and TRBJ1-4; possibly TRBD1 for D (6 bases). This CDR3 comprises 14 residues. The V end was cut by 7 bases, the J end by 7 bases, with 16 bases between. The germline CDR1 and CDR2 sequences are MNHNY and SVGAGI (reference sequence). CDR3 residues: CASTLQGSSEKLFF. The CDR3 DNA follows: TGTGCCAGCACCCTACAGGGTTCAAGTGAAAAACTGTTTTTT.

The chain combines TRBV5-1 with TRBJ1-2; D may be TRBD1 (5 bases). V was cut by 4 bases and J by 8 bases, with 21 bases left in between. Germline V gene lookup returns CDR1 SGHRS and CDR2 YFSETQ. This CDR3 has 15 amino acids. This CDR3 is CASSESPRDPVGYTF. The CDR3 region has the DNA TGCGCCAGCAGCGAATCACCTCGGGACCCTGTGGGCTACACCTTC.

The chain couples TRBV11-1 to TRBJ2-3; possibly TRBD1 for D (5 bases). Germline-derived CDR1 and CDR2 are SGHAT and FQDESV (reference sequence). The V end lost 5 bases, the J end lost 5 bases, and 8 bases lay between the germline ends. The CDR3 extends over 12 amino acids. The CDR3 sequence: CASSLQGDTQYF. CDR3 coding DNA: TGTGCCAGCAGCCTCCAGGGAGATACGCAGTATTTT.

This clone was recorded only once. The V call is TRBV6-2 or TRBV6-3, the J call TRBJ2-2; no reliable D call. V was pared by 2 bases and J by 5 bases, with 6 bases between. The CDR3 contains 13 residues. The germline gives CDR1 MNHEY, CDR2 SVGEGT. CDR3 region: CASSYLSTGELFF. Written as DNA, the CDR3 is TGTGCCAGCAGTTACCTTTCGACCGGGGAGCTGTTTTTT.

V and J are TRBV12-3 or TRBV12-4 and TRBJ1-5; no definite D call. V dropped 5 bases and J dropped 4 bases, with 6 bases sitting between them. This CDR3 comprises 12 residues. The CDR3 coding sequence is TGTGCCAGCAGTGGGATTAATCAGCCCCAGCATTTT. Translated: CASSGINQPQHF.

V and J are TRBV4-2 and TRBJ2-7; 7 bases match TRBD2. Germline loops: CDR1 LGHNA, CDR2 YNFKEQ. The V gene end was trimmed by 0 bases and the J gene end by 2 bases; junction bases not matched to a gene: 7. This CDR3 has 16 residues. CDR3 loop: CASSQDYRGGTYEQYF. The CDR3, as DNA: TGTGCCAGCAGCCAAGATTATCGCGGGGGTACCTACGAGCAGTACTTC.

This clone showed up just once. The chain joins TRBV19 to TRBJ1-2, with D perhaps matching TRBD1 (6 bases). Trimming cost V 4 bases and J 5 bases, with 23 bases left between them. The CDR3 covers 17 residues. The germline V gene encodes CDR1 LNHDA and CDR2 SQIVND (reference sequence). CDR3 amino acids: CASSTTRDISVGYGYTF. The CDR3 DNA reads as TGTGCCAGTAGTACAACCCGGGACATCAGTGTGGGGTATGGCTACACCTTC.

This clone was seen a single time. CDR3 sequence (DNA): TGTGCCAGCAGTCGGCTACAGGTGAACGGGGAGCTGTTTTTT. Amino acids: CASSRLQVNGELFF. The chain couples TRBV7-9 to TRBJ2-2, with D possibly TRBD1 on 5 matching bases. V was pared by 6 bases and J by 7 bases, with 15 bases between. The CDR3 is 14 residues long. Germline CDR1 and CDR2: SEHNR and FQNEAQ (reference sequence).

V gene TRBV6-2 or TRBV6-3 combines with J gene TRBJ2-1, with TRBD2 matching 10 bases. V shed 0 bases and J 3 bases; nucleotides not matched to a gene: 5. Germline CDR1 and CDR2: MNHEY and SVGEGT. The CDR3 has 17 residues. The CDR3 region is CASSYSGLAGVYNEQFF. Written as DNA, the CDR3 is TGTGCCAGCAGTTACTCCGGGCTAGCGGGGGTCTACAATGAGCAGTTCTTC.

The chain is built from TRBV2 and TRBJ2-1, with 12 bases aligning to TRBD1. Per germline, CDR1 SNHLY and CDR2 FYNNEI. Trimming took 8 bases from V and 8 from J; bases not matched to a gene: 10. CDR3 length: 15 residues. The CDR3 here is CASLPRDRGLHEQFF. The CDR3 region has the DNA TGTGCCAGCCTTCCCCGGGACAGGGGGCTCCATGAGCAGTTCTTC.

This CDR3 reads CASSPTAQTTGYTF. The DNA of the CDR3 is TGTGCCAGCAGTCCGACAGCCCAGACTACTGGCTACACCTTC. The gene calls are TRBV6-2 or TRBV6-3 and TRBJ1-2, with D tentatively TRBD1 (5 bases). This CDR3 has 14 residues. With 5 bases removed from V and 7 bases from J, the gap between germline ends came to 17 bases. Germline CDR1 reads MNHEY; CDR2 reads SVGEGT.

This clone has only one observation. The chain joins TRBV18 to TRBJ2-7; D unclear. Germline V gene lookup returns CDR1 KGHSH and CDR2 LQKENI. The CDR3 runs to 16 residues. The V gene lost 0 bases and the J gene lost 3 bases, with 15 bases spanning the gap. Written as DNA, the CDR3 is TGTGCCAGCTCACCACCAGGCCTAAGTGTGGGCTACGAGCAGTACTTC. Its translation: CASSPPGLSVGYEQYF.

The chain is built from TRBV24-1 and TRBJ2-2, with D possibly matching TRBD1 (5 bases). Germline V gene data show CDR1 as KGHDR and CDR2 as SFDVKD. With 2 bases removed from V and 1 base from J, the gap between germline ends came to 16 bases. This CDR3 has 18 amino acids. This CDR3 reads CATSDSRVGYRNTGELFF. CDR3 nucleotide sequence: TGTGCCACCAGTGATTCCAGGGTCGGGTATCGGAACACCGGGGAGCTGTTTTTT.

This clone was seen only a few times. CDR3 in amino acids: CASSIGTGEKTQYF. CDR3 in DNA: TGCGCCAGCAGCATAGGGACAGGGGAAAAGACCCAGTACTTC. The rearrangement uses TRBV5-1 and TRBJ2-5; 10 bases match TRBD1. The CDR3 contains 14 residues. V was clipped by 4 bases and J by 6 bases; unmatched bases: 6. Germline V gene sequence: CDR1 SGHRS, CDR2 YFSETQ.

The chain has TRBV5-6 and TRBJ2-1; D might be TRBD1 or TRBD2, each matching 5 bases. Germline V gene sequence: CDR1 SGHDT, CDR2 YYEEEE. The CDR3 consists of 14 residues. V shed 3 bases and J shed 2 bases, with 9 bases lying between them. CDR3 coding DNA: TGTGCCAGCAGCTCGGGGACCACCTACAATGAGCAGTTCTTC. Amino acid sequence: CASSSGTTYNEQFF.